The 2 T cell receptor beta chains below were found in one sample sequenced in a study of blood T cell repertoires in COVID-19. Sequencing was performed with immunoSEQ multiplex PCR; in TCRdb, only in-frame clones are kept and a portion is missing. The sample has roughly 300,000 clones, roughly 84% seen once; the top ten hold roughly 0.94%. Sequenced sample: PBMCs or T cells enriched from blood (not recorded which). The receptors derive from a young woman who had recovered from COVID-19.

The V call is TRBV28, the J call TRBJ1-4, with TRBD1 matching over 11 bases. The length of the CDR3 is 17 residues. The V gene's germline CDR1 is MDHEN and CDR2 SYDVKM. With V trimmed by 6 bases and J by 7 bases, 13 bases remained unmatched. CDR3 in DNA: TGTGCCAGCAGGCCTGGACAGGGGGCGATCTTTCTTGAAAAACTGTTTTTT. Translating it yields CASRPGQGAIFLEKLFF.

This chain joins TRBV27 and TRBJ1-5; tentatively, D is TRBD1 (6 bases). Trimming removed 5 bases from V and 6 bases from J, with 14 bases in between. There are 14 residues in the CDR3. Germline CDR1 MNHEY, CDR2 SMNVEV (reference sequence). CDR3 DNA: TGTGCCAGCAGTATACAACAGGGCGGTCAGCCCCAGCATTTT. Its translation is CASSIQQGGQPQHF.